This entry is about one T cell receptor beta chain. Its target is unknown. It was focal radiation plus CTLA-4 blockade with ipilimumab that patients with chemo-refractory metastatic non-small-cell lung cancer received. This record belongs to a study of radiotherapy plus CTLA-4 blockade in lung cancer. Across the whole study: Objective responses were seen in about a sixth of patients, disease control in about 33%.

Findings of the study overall: Best predicting response, reportedly, were early blood T cell clone dynamics, with interferon-beta. There was expansion of tumor-derived TCR clones in blood after radiotherapy plus ipilimumab.

Trimming took off 2 bases at V and 5 bases at J, with 5 bases between the two ends. Germline-derived CDR1 and CDR2 are SQVTM and ANQGSEA. The CDR3 sequence is 11 residues long. Repertoires were generated with immunoSEQ multiplex PCR, while TCRdb's copy carries only in-frame clones and drops some. This sample has tens of thousands of clones; over 60% occur once, and the top ten carry approximately 10%. The rearrangement joins TRBV29-1 to TRBJ2-3; no firm D call. The receptor comes from a human donor with non-small cell lung cancer who had stable disease on radiotherapy plus ipilimumab. Source: peripheral blood, taken from a patient treated with radiotherapy plus ipilimumab. The CDR3 protein is CSVELVDTQYF. The CDR3 DNA reads TGCAGCGTTGAACTTGTAGATACGCAGTATTTT.